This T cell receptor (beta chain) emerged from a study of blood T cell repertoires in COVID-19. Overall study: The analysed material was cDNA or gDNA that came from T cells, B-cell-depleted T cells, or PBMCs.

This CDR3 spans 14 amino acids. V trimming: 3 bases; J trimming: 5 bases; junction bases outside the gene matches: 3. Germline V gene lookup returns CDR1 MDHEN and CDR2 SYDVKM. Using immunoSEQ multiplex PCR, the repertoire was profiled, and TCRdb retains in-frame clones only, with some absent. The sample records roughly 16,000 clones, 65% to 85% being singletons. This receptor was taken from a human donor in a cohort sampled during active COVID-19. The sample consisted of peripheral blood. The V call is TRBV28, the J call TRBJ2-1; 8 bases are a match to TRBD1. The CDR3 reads CASSFDRGHNEQFF. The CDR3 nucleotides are TGTGCCAGCAGTTTTGACAGGGGTCACAATGAGCAGTTCTTC.